This record covers a single T cell receptor beta chain. These data originate in a study of blood T cell repertoires in COVID-19. The data were produced by immunoSEQ multiplex PCR, yet TCRdb's version contains in-frame clones alone and is incomplete. Of about 42,000 clones detected, approximately 88% appear once; the ten largest clones hold 3.5% to 4.5%. V dropped 7 bases and J dropped 14; count of bases not matched to a gene: 12. The CDR3 is made up of 14 amino acids. Germline V gene sequence: CDR1 SQVTM, CDR2 ANQGSEA. Sequences were obtained from peripheral blood. The rearrangement links TRBV29-1 to TRBJ2-3; 16 bases fit TRBD2. The source is a human donor in a cohort sampled during active COVID-19. This CDR3 is CSAPGLAGGLVLYF. DNA of the CDR3: TGCAGCGCCCCGGGACTAGCGGGAGGGCTGGTCCTGTATTTT.